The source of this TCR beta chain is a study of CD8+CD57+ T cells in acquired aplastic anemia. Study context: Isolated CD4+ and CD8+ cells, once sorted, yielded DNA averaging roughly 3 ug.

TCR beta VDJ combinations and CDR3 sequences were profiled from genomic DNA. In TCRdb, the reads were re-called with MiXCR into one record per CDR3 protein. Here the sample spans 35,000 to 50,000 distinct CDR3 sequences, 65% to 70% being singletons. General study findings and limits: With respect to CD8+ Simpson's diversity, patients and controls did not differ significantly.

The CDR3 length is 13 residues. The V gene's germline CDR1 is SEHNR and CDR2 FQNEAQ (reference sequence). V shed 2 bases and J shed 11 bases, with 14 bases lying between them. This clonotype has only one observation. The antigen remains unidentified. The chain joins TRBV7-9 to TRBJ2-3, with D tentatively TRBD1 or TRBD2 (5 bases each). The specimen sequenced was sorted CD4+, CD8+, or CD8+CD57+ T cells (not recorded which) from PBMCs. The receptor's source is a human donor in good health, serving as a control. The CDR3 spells CASSLTTGDQQYF. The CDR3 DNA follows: TGTGCCAGCAGCTTAACCACCGGGGACCAGCAGTATTTT. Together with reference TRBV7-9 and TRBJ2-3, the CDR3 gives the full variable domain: DTGVSQNPRHKITKRGQNVTFRCDPISEHNRLYWYRQTLGQGPEFLTYFQNEAQLEKSRLLSDRFSAERPKGSFSTLEIQRTEQGDSAMYLCASSLTTGDQQYFGPGTRLTVL.